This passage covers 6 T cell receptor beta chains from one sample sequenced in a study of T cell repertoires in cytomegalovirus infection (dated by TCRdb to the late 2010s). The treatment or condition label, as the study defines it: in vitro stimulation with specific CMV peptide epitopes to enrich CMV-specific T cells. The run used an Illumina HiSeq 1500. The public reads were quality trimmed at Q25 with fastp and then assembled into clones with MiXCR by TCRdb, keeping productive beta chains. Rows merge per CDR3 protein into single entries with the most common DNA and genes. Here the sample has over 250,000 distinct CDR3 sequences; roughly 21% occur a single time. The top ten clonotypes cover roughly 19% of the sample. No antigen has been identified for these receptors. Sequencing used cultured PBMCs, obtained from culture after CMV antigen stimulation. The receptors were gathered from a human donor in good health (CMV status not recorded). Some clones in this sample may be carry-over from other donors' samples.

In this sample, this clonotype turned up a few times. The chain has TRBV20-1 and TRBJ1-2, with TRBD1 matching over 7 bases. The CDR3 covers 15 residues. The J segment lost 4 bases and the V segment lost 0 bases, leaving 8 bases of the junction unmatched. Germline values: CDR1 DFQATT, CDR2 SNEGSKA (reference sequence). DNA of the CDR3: TGCAGTGCTAGAGAACCGGGACAGAGGACCTATGGCTACACCTTC. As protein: CSAREPGQRTYGYTF.

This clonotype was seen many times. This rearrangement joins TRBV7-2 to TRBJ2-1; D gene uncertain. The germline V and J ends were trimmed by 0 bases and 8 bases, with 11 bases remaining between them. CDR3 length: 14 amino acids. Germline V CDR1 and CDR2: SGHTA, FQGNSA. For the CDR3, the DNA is TGTGCCAGCAGCTTAGCGCTCGCAGCCTATGAGCAGTTCTTC. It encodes CASSLALAAYEQFF.

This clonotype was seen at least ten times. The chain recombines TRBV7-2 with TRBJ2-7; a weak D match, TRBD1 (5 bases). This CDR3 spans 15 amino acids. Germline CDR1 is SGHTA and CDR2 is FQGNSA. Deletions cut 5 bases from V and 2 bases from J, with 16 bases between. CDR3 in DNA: TGTGCCAGCAGCCTAGGGGAAGGGGTTCCCTACGAGCAGTACTTC. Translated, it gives CASSLGEGVPYEQYF.

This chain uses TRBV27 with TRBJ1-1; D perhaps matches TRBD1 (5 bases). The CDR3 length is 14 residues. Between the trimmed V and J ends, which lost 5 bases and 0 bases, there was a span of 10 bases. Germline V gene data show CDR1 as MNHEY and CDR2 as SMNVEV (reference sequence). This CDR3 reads CASSRPGMNTEAFF. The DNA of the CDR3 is TGTGCCAGCAGTCGGCCAGGGATGAACACTGAAGCTTTCTTT.

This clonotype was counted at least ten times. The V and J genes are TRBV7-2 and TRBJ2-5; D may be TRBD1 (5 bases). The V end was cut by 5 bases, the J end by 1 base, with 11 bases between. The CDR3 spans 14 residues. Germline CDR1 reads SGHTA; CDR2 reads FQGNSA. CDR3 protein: CASSLWGPQETQYF. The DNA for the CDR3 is TGTGCCAGCAGCCTCTGGGGCCCCCAAGAGACCCAGTACTTC.

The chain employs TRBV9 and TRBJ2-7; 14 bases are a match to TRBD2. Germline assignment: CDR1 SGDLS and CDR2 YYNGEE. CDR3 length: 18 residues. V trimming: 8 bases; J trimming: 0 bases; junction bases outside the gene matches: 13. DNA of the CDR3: TGTGCCAGTAGTCTCGGACTAGCGGGAGGAATAGGCTCCTACGAGCAGTACTTC. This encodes CASSLGLAGGIGSYEQYF.